The clone carrying this T cell receptor (beta chain) came up many times. The CDR3 length is 16 residues. Germline loops: CDR1 MDHEN, CDR2 SYDVKM. Trimming removed 6 bases at V and 4 bases at J, with 21 bases between. The data derive from a study of regulatory T cells in long-lasting Graves disease. Noted time point: newly diagnosed GD, antithyroid drugs for less than 3 months. Making the TCR library involved RNA that had been extracted from PBMCs. Libraries of TCR beta came from iRepertoire HTBI primers plus Arm-PCR of CDR3 regions. In TCRdb, the multiplex PCR reads were re-called with MiXCR into one record per CDR3 protein. The sample yields about 610,000 distinct CDR3 sequences, about 16% seen once. The same sample was also studied in work on T cells in Graves' hyperthyroidism and ophthalmopathy.

The receptor was derived from a man aged 18 to 29 with Graves disease. This chain joins TRBV28 and TRBJ1-2, with D possibly TRBD1 on 6 matching bases. Sequenced material: peripheral blood mononuclear cells (PBMCs), taken at new diagnosis, from a patient treated with antithyroid drugs. CDR3 amino acids: CASSRGQSAIGYGYTF. DNA of the CDR3: TGTGCCAGCAGCCGTGGACAGTCCGCAATTGGCTATGGCTACACCTTC.